Listed below are T cell receptor beta chains from one sample, sequenced in a study of CD8 T cells in Susac syndrome. One entry per CDR3 protein, called by TCRdb with MiXCR from the immunoSEQ multiplex PCR reads. Here the sample spans approximately 120,000 distinct CDR3 sequences, just under 95% being singletons. Source material: CD8+ T cells from PBMCs. Receptor source: a human donor in good health. CDR3s include the opening cysteine and the closing phenylalanine or tryptophan. The order of the fields is J gene, D gene, clone size, V gene, CDR3 DNA, CDR3 protein. D genes are given only for firm matches. Not every row has a clone size; where given, it reads once, few, many or a size class.

j_gene: TRBJ2-7
d_gene: NA
abundance: few
v_gene: TRBV20-1
CDR3nt: TGCAGTGCTAGAGATTTCGGGGGTCCTACCTACGAGCAGTACTTC
CDR3aa: CSARDFGGPTYEQYF

j_gene: TRBJ2-7
d_gene: NA
abundance: NA
v_gene: TRBV7-2
CDR3nt: TGTGCCAGCAGCTTAGGTCCCAGGGAAAACTCCTACGAGCAGTACTTC
CDR3aa: CASSLGPRENSYEQYF

j_gene: TRBJ2-3
d_gene: NA
abundance: NA
v_gene: TRBV7-3
CDR3nt: TGTGCCAGCAGCCTGTCGGGGTCTATCCCTAGCACAGATACGCAGTATTTT
CDR3aa: CASSLSGSIPSTDTQYF

j_gene: TRBJ1-1
d_gene: NA
abundance: NA
v_gene: TRBV14
CDR3nt: TGTGCCAGCAGCCGCCGCGGCGACGGAACTGAAGCTTTCTTT
CDR3aa: CASSRRGDGTEAFF

j_gene: TRBJ2-5
d_gene: NA
abundance: NA
v_gene: TRBV3-1
CDR3nt: TGTGCCAGCAGCCAAGGGACTCAAGAGACCCAGTACTTC
CDR3aa: CASSQGTQETQYF

j_gene: TRBJ1-4
d_gene: NA
abundance: NA
v_gene: TRBV5-1
CDR3nt: TGCGCCAGCAGCCCGAGGACGGCGTTCCCCCCACTGTTTTTT
CDR3aa: CASSPRTAFPPLFF

j_gene: TRBJ1-5
d_gene: NA
abundance: NA
v_gene: TRBV5-6
CDR3nt: TGTGCCAGCAGCTTACGGTTATTCAATCAGCCCCAGCATTTT
CDR3aa: CASSLRLFNQPQHF

j_gene: TRBJ1-5
d_gene: NA
abundance: NA
v_gene: TRBV20-1
CDR3nt: TGCAGTGCCTCCGGGACAACGGATAGCAATCAGCCCCAGCATTTT
CDR3aa: CSASGTTDSNQPQHF

j_gene: TRBJ2-6
d_gene: NA
abundance: NA
v_gene: TRBV6-5
CDR3nt: TGTGCCAGCAGTTACTCGAATCCTGGGGCCAACGTCCTGACTTTC
CDR3aa: CASSYSNPGANVLTF

j_gene: TRBJ1-5
d_gene: TRBD1
abundance: NA
v_gene: TRBV29-1
CDR3nt: TGCAGCGTTGCGACAGGGGGCAATCAGCCCCAGCATTTT
CDR3aa: CSVATGGNQPQHF

j_gene: TRBJ1-1
d_gene: NA
abundance: NA
v_gene: TRBV19
CDR3nt: TGTGCCAGTTCCCCGGACGGATTGAACACTGAAGCTTTCTTT
CDR3aa: CASSPDGLNTEAFF

j_gene: TRBJ2-3
d_gene: NA
abundance: NA
v_gene: TRBV4-3
CDR3nt: TGCGCCAGCAGCCCCGGGACTTTAACGAGGGGAGATACGCAGTATTTT
CDR3aa: CASSPGTLTRGDTQYF

j_gene: TRBJ1-1
d_gene: TRBD1
abundance: once
v_gene: TRBV4-1
CDR3nt: TGCGCCAGCAGCCACACCGGGACAGGGAGTAGGACTGAAGCTTTCTTT
CDR3aa: CASSHTGTGSRTEAFF

j_gene: TRBJ1-5
d_gene: TRBD1
abundance: NA
v_gene: TRBV29-1
CDR3nt: TGCAGCGTTGCTCAGGGGGTCGGCAATCAGCCCCAGCATTTT
CDR3aa: CSVAQGVGNQPQHF

j_gene: TRBJ1-1
d_gene: NA
abundance: NA
v_gene: TRBV20-1
CDR3nt: TGCAGCCCCGCCCAAGACGTTGGGAGCACTGAAGCTTTCTTT
CDR3aa: CSPAQDVGSTEAFF

j_gene: TRBJ2-7
d_gene: NA
abundance: NA
v_gene: TRBV20-1
CDR3nt: TGCAGTGCTAGAGATGAGGAAACCTCTACCTACGAGCAGTACTTC
CDR3aa: CSARDEETSTYEQYF

j_gene: TRBJ2-1
d_gene: NA
abundance: NA
v_gene: TRBV4-3
CDR3nt: TGCGCCAGCAGCCAGGGCGGTATTGCAGACAATGAGCAGTTCTTC
CDR3aa: CASSQGGIADNEQFF

j_gene: TRBJ2-7
d_gene: NA
abundance: once
v_gene: TRBV25-1
CDR3nt: TGTGCCAGCAGTGCCCAGGGATTATACGAGCAGTACTTC
CDR3aa: CASSAQGLYEQYF

j_gene: TRBJ1-2
d_gene: TRBD1
abundance: once
v_gene: TRBV7-6
CDR3nt: TGTGCCAGCAGCTTAGGACAGGGTGCAAACTATGGCTACACCTTC
CDR3aa: CASSLGQGANYGYTF

j_gene: TRBJ1-1
d_gene: TRBD1
abundance: NA
v_gene: TRBV29-1
CDR3nt: TGCAGCGCGAACCTACAGGGGGTGATTCTGGGCACTGAAGCTTTCTTT
CDR3aa: CSANLQGVILGTEAFF

j_gene: TRBJ1-6
d_gene: NA
abundance: NA
v_gene: TRBV10-3
CDR3nt: TGTGCCATCAGTGAGTCTGAACAGAGGGGCAATTCACCCCTCCACTTT
CDR3aa: CAISESEQRGNSPLHF

j_gene: TRBJ2-7
d_gene: NA
abundance: NA
v_gene: TRBV6-2/TRBV6-3
CDR3nt: TGTGCCAGCGCAATTAAGGAGCAGTACTTC
CDR3aa: CASAIKEQYF

j_gene: TRBJ2-4
d_gene: NA
abundance: NA
v_gene: TRBV4-3
CDR3nt: TGCGCCAGCAGCCAAGATCTCCTAGCCAAAAACATTCAGTACTTC
CDR3aa: CASSQDLLAKNIQYF

j_gene: TRBJ1-5
d_gene: NA
abundance: NA
v_gene: TRBV20-1
CDR3nt: TGCAGTGCTAGGGGGGATGTTGGGGGCGTGTTATCCAATCAGCCCCAGCATTTT
CDR3aa: CSARGDVGGVLSNQPQHF

j_gene: TRBJ1-1
d_gene: NA
abundance: NA
v_gene: TRBV6-5
CDR3nt: TGTGCCAGCAGTCTCGGGCACGTGAACACTGAAGCTTTCTTT
CDR3aa: CASSLGHVNTEAFF

j_gene: TRBJ2-1
d_gene: NA
abundance: NA
v_gene: TRBV24-1
CDR3nt: TGTGCCACCAGTGAAGAGGGAACCTACAATGAGCAGTTCTTC
CDR3aa: CATSEEGTYNEQFF

j_gene: TRBJ2-6
d_gene: NA
abundance: NA
v_gene: TRBV7-9
CDR3nt: TGTGTCAGCACCGGGGTCTCCAACGTCCTGACTTTC
CDR3aa: CVSTGVSNVLTF

j_gene: TRBJ1-1
d_gene: NA
abundance: once
v_gene: TRBV7-9
CDR3nt: TGTGCCAGCAGCTTATATGGCCCCCAGGCTGAAGCTTTCTTT
CDR3aa: CASSLYGPQAEAFF

j_gene: TRBJ2-5
d_gene: TRBD2
abundance: NA
v_gene: TRBV7-3
CDR3nt: TGTGCCAGCAGCCCTAGGCGGGGGGGCCAAGAGACCCAGTACTTC
CDR3aa: CASSPRRGGQETQYF

j_gene: TRBJ1-5
d_gene: NA
abundance: NA
v_gene: TRBV6-2/TRBV6-3
CDR3nt: TGTGCCAGCACGACATCCTATCAGCCCCAGCATTTT
CDR3aa: CASTTSYQPQHF

j_gene: TRBJ1-2
d_gene: NA
abundance: NA
v_gene: TRBV10-3
CDR3nt: TGTGCCACCGCCGGGACTGGATACTATGGCTACACCTTC
CDR3aa: CATAGTGYYGYTF

j_gene: TRBJ2-7
d_gene: NA
abundance: NA
v_gene: TRBV7-8
CDR3nt: TGTGCCAGCAGCCCCGGACAGATCTACGAGCAGTACTTC
CDR3aa: CASSPGQIYEQYF

j_gene: TRBJ2-5
d_gene: TRBD2
abundance: NA
v_gene: TRBV4-3
CDR3nt: TGCGCCAGCAGCCAAGATTGGGCGGGAGGGCCCGAGACCCAGTACTTC
CDR3aa: CASSQDWAGGPETQYF

j_gene: TRBJ1-2
d_gene: NA
abundance: once
v_gene: TRBV29-1
CDR3nt: TGCAGCGTGGATACGGACTTTCATGGCTACACCTTC
CDR3aa: CSVDTDFHGYTF

j_gene: TRBJ1-2
d_gene: NA
abundance: few
v_gene: TRBV5-1
CDR3nt: TGCGCCAGCAGCTTGGCCGACAGGACAACCCATGGCTACACCTTC
CDR3aa: CASSLADRTTHGYTF

j_gene: TRBJ2-7
d_gene: TRBD1
abundance: NA
v_gene: TRBV5-1
CDR3nt: TGCGCCAGCAGCTTGGGCGTCACAGGGGGAATATACGAGCAGTACTTC
CDR3aa: CASSLGVTGGIYEQYF

j_gene: TRBJ1-1
d_gene: NA
abundance: NA
v_gene: TRBV9
CDR3nt: TGTGCCAGCAGCGTAGAGGATCGCGGTGAAGCTTTCTTT
CDR3aa: CASSVEDRGEAFF

j_gene: TRBJ2-7
d_gene: TRBD2
abundance: NA
v_gene: TRBV7-2
CDR3nt: TGTGCCAGTAGCGGGAGGGGGTTCGAGCAGTACTTC
CDR3aa: CASSGRGFEQYF

j_gene: TRBJ2-7
d_gene: NA
abundance: NA
v_gene: TRBV7-3
CDR3nt: TGTGCCAGCAGCTTAACCGGCGGAGTAAGCGAGCAGTACTTC
CDR3aa: CASSLTGGVSEQYF

j_gene: TRBJ2-7
d_gene: NA
abundance: NA
v_gene: TRBV20-1
CDR3nt: TGCAGTGCAATGACAGGTAGTTACGAGCAGTACTTC
CDR3aa: CSAMTGSYEQYF

j_gene: TRBJ2-3
d_gene: NA
abundance: NA
v_gene: TRBV12-3/TRBV12-4
CDR3nt: TGTGCCAGCAGTCCTTCGACCCAAACGCAGTATTTT
CDR3aa: CASSPSTQTQYF

j_gene: TRBJ2-1
d_gene: TRBD2
abundance: NA
v_gene: TRBV6-4
CDR3nt: TGTGCCACCCGGACTAGCGGGAGTGGATTCGATGAGCAGTTCTTC
CDR3aa: CATRTSGSGFDEQFF

j_gene: TRBJ2-3
d_gene: TRBD1
abundance: once
v_gene: TRBV25-1
CDR3nt: TGTGCCAGCAGTGGACAGGGGTGGGGAGATACGCAGTATTTT
CDR3aa: CASSGQGWGDTQYF

j_gene: TRBJ1-2
d_gene: NA
abundance: NA
v_gene: TRBV7-2
CDR3nt: TGTGCCAGCAGCTTGCCTAGGGACGGGCAGAGAACTAACTATGGCTACACCTTC
CDR3aa: CASSLPRDGQRTNYGYTF

j_gene: TRBJ2-4
d_gene: NA
abundance: NA
v_gene: TRBV20-1
CDR3nt: TGCAGTGCTAGGGGTGACATAGCGGAGGGCAACATTCAGTACTTC
CDR3aa: CSARGDIAEGNIQYF

j_gene: TRBJ2-3
d_gene: NA
abundance: NA
v_gene: TRBV20-1
CDR3nt: TGCAGTGCCACGCCCACGCCTATAAGCACAGATACGCAGTATTTT
CDR3aa: CSATPTPISTDTQYF

j_gene: TRBJ1-1
d_gene: NA
abundance: once
v_gene: TRBV29-1
CDR3nt: TGCAGCGTTGAAGCGACATCTCGGGGCACTGAAGCTTTCTTT
CDR3aa: CSVEATSRGTEAFF

j_gene: TRBJ1-2
d_gene: NA
abundance: NA
v_gene: TRBV19
CDR3nt: TGTGCCAGTAGGGATCGACAGGTCCAATTCTACACCTTC
CDR3aa: CASRDRQVQFYTF

j_gene: TRBJ1-1
d_gene: NA
abundance: NA
v_gene: TRBV20-1
CDR3nt: TGCAGTGCTAGAGCCGGGGGTGAAGCTTTCTTT
CDR3aa: CSARAGGEAFF

j_gene: TRBJ2-2
d_gene: NA
abundance: NA
v_gene: TRBV7-9
CDR3nt: TGTGCCAGCAGCAAGGCGAACACCGGGGAGCTGTTTTTT
CDR3aa: CASSKANTGELFF

j_gene: TRBJ2-1
d_gene: NA
abundance: NA
v_gene: TRBV29-1
CDR3nt: TGCAGCGTTGAATCGGGTCGGAATGAGCAGTTCTTC
CDR3aa: CSVESGRNEQFF

j_gene: TRBJ2-7
d_gene: TRBD1
abundance: NA
v_gene: TRBV5-3
CDR3nt: TGTGCCAGAAGCTACAGGGGGAATGAGTCCTACGAGCAGTACTTC
CDR3aa: CARSYRGNESYEQYF

j_gene: TRBJ1-1
d_gene: NA
abundance: NA
v_gene: TRBV4-2
CDR3nt: TGTGCCAGCAGCCAAGAGTGGAACACTGAAGCTTTCTTT
CDR3aa: CASSQEWNTEAFF

j_gene: TRBJ2-5
d_gene: TRBD2
abundance: NA
v_gene: TRBV10-3
CDR3nt: TGTGCCATCAGTGGGATTACTAGCGGGGAGACCCAGTACTTC
CDR3aa: CAISGITSGETQYF